The clone carrying this T cell receptor (beta chain) has at least ten counts. What it recognizes is unknown. One entry per CDR3 protein results from TCRdb running MiXCR on the RT-PCR reads. Here the sample spans around 470,000 distinct CDR3 sequences, around 7.9% being singletons. The data are from a study of response to subunit inactivated influenza vaccine. Study-level results: The authors offered the suggestion that each seasonal influenza vaccination recruits few new T cells.

The sample here was PBMCs from blood, taken 23 months after vaccination. The sequence was collected from a man aged 50 to 75 who received an inactivated influenza vaccine.

The CDR3 protein is CASSKGGRGPYEQYF. CDR3 bases: TGTGCCAGCAGCAAAGGTGGGAGGGGCCCCTACGAGCAGTACTTC. The V call is TRBV21-1, the J call TRBJ2-7. TRBV21-1 is labeled a pseudogene. There are 15 residues in the CDR3.